These 30 T cell receptor beta chains were all obtained from the same sample, sequenced in a study of blood T cell repertoires in COVID-19. The assay was immunoSEQ multiplex PCR, and TCRdb's table has in-frame clones only and misses some. The sample consists of 100,000 or so clones, around 85% of them appearing once. The sample consisted of peripheral blood. The receptors stem from a woman between 65 and 79 years old with active or convalescent COVID-19.

V is TRBV2 and J is TRBJ2-7, with D unclear. The CDR3 has 14 amino acids. Between the trimmed V and J ends, which lost 6 bases and 0 bases, there was a span of 12 bases. Germline V gives CDR1 SNHLY, CDR2 FYNNEI. DNA for the CDR3: TGTGCCAGCAGCCTCCGCGCTGTCTCCTACGAGCAGTACTTC. Its translation is CASSLRAVSYEQYF.

This rearrangement joins TRBV4-1 to TRBJ1-5, with D possibly matching TRBD1 (6 bases). This CDR3 spans 15 amino acids. V was trimmed by 4 bases and J by 6 bases, leaving 16 bases between them. Per the germline V gene, CDR1 is MGHRA and CDR2 is YSYEKL. The CDR3 coding sequence is TGCGCCAGCAGCCGGGGGGGGCTTTTATTTCAGCCCCAGCATTTT. Its translation is CASSRGGLLFQPQHF.

As DNA, the CDR3 is TGTGCCAGCAGCGTAACAGGGGGCGCTTCCTACAATGAGCAGTTCTTC. Translating it yields CASSVTGGASYNEQFF. This chain joins TRBV2 and TRBJ2-1, with TRBD1 matching over 9 bases. Germline V gives CDR1 SNHLY, CDR2 FYNNEI. This CDR3 contains 16 residues. V shed 6 bases, J shed 1 base, and the junction held 7 bases outside the gene matches.

V gene TRBV27 combines with J gene TRBJ2-5, with D possibly TRBD2 on 5 matching bases. V was clipped by 6 bases and J by 5 bases, with 10 bases between them. The CDR3 has 12 residues. Germline V gene sequence: CDR1 MNHEY, CDR2 SMNVEV (reference sequence). The CDR3 sequence: CASSGPGETQYF. CDR3 DNA: TGTGCCAGCAGCGGGCCGGGGGAGACCCAGTACTTC.

This clone was counted only a few times. The V gene is TRBV5-1, the J gene TRBJ2-1, with a weak D call TRBD2 (5 bases). CDR3 length: 15 residues. V was trimmed by 2 bases and J by 2 bases, leaving 11 bases between them. The V gene's germline CDR1 is SGHRS and CDR2 YFSETQ. The CDR3 DNA follows: TGCGCCAGCAGCTTAGCGGACTCCACCTACAATGAGCAGTTCTTC. The encoded protein is CASSLADSTYNEQFF.

The rearrangement uses TRBV7-6 and TRBJ2-2, with TRBD1 matching over 7 bases. V was pared by 5 bases and J by 6 bases, with 9 bases of the junction left unmatched. This CDR3 is 15 amino acids long. Germline assignment: CDR1 SGHVS and CDR2 FNYEAQ. The CDR3 reads CASSPGTVVAGELFF. CDR3 nucleotide sequence: TGTGCCAGCAGCCCGGGGACAGTCGTCGCCGGGGAGCTGTTTTTT.

Remarks on this clone: One end of the junction is discordant with germline, which a read error may explain. The chain couples TRBV18 to TRBJ1-2; 11 positions match TRBD1. CDR3 length: 15 amino acids. CDR1 is KGHSH and CDR2 is LQKENI in the germline V gene. The CDR3: CASSPPGQGVRGYTF. The CDR3 DNA sequence: TGTGCCAGCTCGCCACCGGGACAGGGGGTCCGGGGCTACACCTTC.

The gene calls are TRBV11-2 and TRBJ1-4, with no clear D. There are 14 residues in the CDR3. V gave up 5 bases and J gave up 7 bases, with 14 bases separating them. The germline gives CDR1 SGHAT, CDR2 FQNNGV. The chain's CDR3 is CASSRGQEGEKLFF. CDR3 nucleotide sequence: TGTGCCAGCAGCCGTGGGCAAGAGGGTGAAAAACTGTTTTTT.

This chain connects TRBV11-2 to TRBJ2-3; D call uncertain. Germline loops: CDR1 SGHAT, CDR2 FQNNGV. The length of the CDR3 is 14 residues. The V end was cut by 4 bases, the J end by 3 bases, with 11 bases between. In nucleotides, the CDR3 is TGTGCCAGCAGCTATACTCCCTCGACAGATACGCAGTATTTT. Residues: CASSYTPSTDTQYF.

This clone was counted once. The rearrangement uses TRBV29-1 and TRBJ2-1; D unresolved. The CDR3 length is 13 residues. CDR1 is SQVTM, CDR2 ANQGSEA, per germline. Trimming removed 5 bases at V and 4 bases at J, with 12 bases between. As DNA, the CDR3 is TGCAGCGTTTCGCCCGCGGTGTACAATGAGCAGTTCTTC. Protein product: CSVSPAVYNEQFF.

This clone was seen once. This rearrangement joins TRBV7-2 to TRBJ1-6, with D tentatively TRBD1 (5 bases). This CDR3 has 13 amino acids. Per germline, CDR1 SGHTA and CDR2 FQGNSA. Trimming removed 6 bases at V and 9 bases at J, with 12 bases between. The CDR3 sequence: CASRPGGVSPLHF. DNA of the CDR3: TGTGCCAGCAGGCCGGGGGGGGTTTCACCCCTCCACTTT.

DNA of the CDR3: TGTGCCAGCAGCTGGGCAGGGAATGGCTACACCTTC. Protein: CASSWAGNGYTF. V is TRBV5-8 and J is TRBJ1-2; the D gene is possibly TRBD1 (5 bases). The germline gives CDR1 SGHTS, CDR2 YDEGEE. The CDR3 has 12 residues. V lost 3 bases, J lost 6 bases, and 9 bases lay in between. The whole variable domain, remainder taken from reference TRBV5-8 and TRBJ1-2, is EAGVTQSPTHLIKTRGQQATLRCSPISGHTSVYWYQQALGLGLQFLLWYDEGEERNRGNFPPRFSGRQFPNYSSELNVNALELEDSALYLCASSWAGNGYTFGSGTRLTVV.

The chain combines TRBV19 with TRBJ1-2; TRBD1 matches at 7 bases. V lost 0 bases, J lost 6 bases, and 10 bases stayed unmatched. The CDR3 has 16 amino acids. Germline CDR1 reads LNHDA; CDR2 reads SQIVND (reference sequence). CDR3: CASSIDRTGVIDGYTF. The CDR3 DNA sequence: TGTGCCAGTAGTATAGACCGGACAGGTGTCATTGATGGCTACACCTTC.

The chain is built from TRBV7-2 and TRBJ1-4; 11 bases line up with TRBD1. The CDR3 contains 16 residues. V trimming: 5 bases; J trimming: 7 bases; junction bases outside the gene matches: 9. CDR1 SGHTA and CDR2 FQGNSA come from the germline V gene. CDR3 DNA: TGTGCCAGCAGCCCTAGCCCCGGGACAGGGGGTGAAAAACTGTTTTTT. Protein: CASSPSPGTGGEKLFF.

V and J are TRBV6-2 or TRBV6-3 and TRBJ1-1; the D is unclear. The CDR3 covers 14 residues. Trimming stripped 2 bases from V and 0 bases from J, with 7 bases between. Germline CDR1 MNHEY, CDR2 SVGEGT. CDR3 residues: CASSYTDMNTEAFF. CDR3 nucleotides: TGTGCCAGCAGTTACACAGACATGAACACTGAAGCTTTCTTT.

The chain links TRBV27 to TRBJ2-3; 16 bases fit TRBD2. The CDR3 has 16 amino acids. Trimming took 3 bases from V and 9 from J; bases not matched to a gene: 6. Per the germline V gene, CDR1 is MNHEY and CDR2 is SMNVEV (reference sequence). The CDR3 sequence is CASSFGTSGGAQTQYF. The CDR3 DNA reads as TGTGCCAGCAGTTTCGGGACTAGCGGGGGGGCCCAGACGCAGTATTTT.

The sample holds one count of this clone. The CDR3 reads CASSLGQKLQYF. CDR3 coding DNA: TGTGCCAGCTCACTAGGACAGAAGCTTCAGTATTTT. This chain connects TRBV18 to TRBJ2-3; D perhaps matches TRBD1 (6 bases). The CDR3 sequence is 12 residues long. Trimming pared 4 bases from V and 12 bases from J, leaving 14 bases between. Per germline, CDR1 KGHSH and CDR2 LQKENI. The variable domain in full, with the rest retrieved from reference TRBV18 and TRBJ2-3, is NAGVMQNPRHLVRRRGQEARLRCSPMKGHSHVYWYRQLPEEGLKFMVYLQKENIIDESGMPKERFSAEFPKEGPSILRIQQVVRGDSAAYFCASSLGQKLQYFGPGTRLTVL.

The chain recombines TRBV5-1 with TRBJ1-2, with 8 positions matching TRBD1. Germline trimming cut 0 bases from V and 8 bases from J; bases unmatched to any gene: 3. The CDR3 is 13 residues long. Germline assignment: CDR1 SGHRS and CDR2 YFSETQ. Written as DNA, the CDR3 is TGCGCCAGCAGCTTGGTACAGGGGGTCGGCTACACCTTC. As protein: CASSLVQGVGYTF.

CDR3 sequence: CASSRQPLAKNIQYF. The CDR3, as DNA: TGTGCCAGCTCACGACAGCCCCTAGCCAAAAACATTCAGTACTTC. The chain combines TRBV18 with TRBJ2-4; TRBD1 might be the D (5 bases). CDR1 is KGHSH and CDR2 is LQKENI in the germline V gene. The V and J ends lost 4 bases and 0 bases respectively, with 10 bases between them. The CDR3 is 15 residues long.

This clone was detected once. The chain is built from TRBV7-9 and TRBJ2-1; 13 bases fit TRBD2. This CDR3 spans 17 amino acids. The germline V gene has CDR1 SEHNR and CDR2 FQNEAQ (reference sequence). V lost 1 base to trimming and J lost 6 bases; unmatched junction nucleotides: 6. DNA of the CDR3: TGTGCCAGCAGCTTAGGGCTGACTAGCGGGGGGAGCAATGAGCAGTTCTTC. Translation: CASSLGLTSGGSNEQFF.

This clone was observed a single time. The J gene is TRBJ1-1, the V gene TRBV6-2 or TRBV6-3; possible D gene TRBD1, 5 bases. The CDR3 totals 16 residues. CDR1 MNHEY and CDR2 SVGEGT come from the germline V gene. The ends were cut back, 0 bases at V and 0 bases at J, with 11 bases in the middle. The CDR3 is CASSYSWGELNTEAFF. CDR3 DNA: TGTGCCAGCAGTTACTCGTGGGGGGAATTGAACACTGAAGCTTTCTTT.

The genes are TRBV4-1 and TRBJ1-3; 7 positions match TRBD1. This CDR3 has 17 residues. Germline V CDR1 and CDR2: MGHRA, YSYEKL. V dropped 1 base and J dropped 4; count of bases not matched to a gene: 10. The CDR3: CASSQGRQGSLGNTIYF. CDR3 DNA: TGCGCCAGCAGCCAAGGCAGACAGGGAAGTTTGGGAAACACCATATATTTT.

Only one count was recorded for this clone. The rearrangement uses TRBV11-2 and TRBJ2-4; 8 bases are a match to TRBD2. After removal of 6 bases from V and 6 bases from J, the junction contained 10 bases not matched to a gene. The CDR3 runs 15 residues. Germline CDR1 reads SGHAT; CDR2 reads FQNNGV. The CDR3 protein is CASRLASGGLNIQYF. Written as DNA, the CDR3 is TGTGCCAGCAGACTCGCAAGCGGGGGCCTAAACATTCAGTACTTC.

The gene calls are TRBV7-8 and TRBJ1-1; D not resolved. CDR3 length: 13 amino acids. V dropped 3 bases and J dropped 1 base, with 6 bases sitting between them. In germline, CDR1 is SGHVS, CDR2 FQNEAQ. CDR3 sequence: CASSFQKNTEAFF. The CDR3 DNA reads as TGTGCCAGCAGCTTCCAAAAGAACACTGAAGCTTTCTTT. The full variable domain, in which reference TRBV7-8 and TRBJ1-1 provide the parts outside the CDR3, is GAGVSQSPRYKVAKRGQDVALRCDPISGHVSLFWYQQALGQGPEFLTYFQNEAQLDKSGLPSDRFFAERPEGSVSTLKIQRTQQEDSAVYLCASSFQKNTEAFFGQGTRLTVV.

The rearrangement links TRBV5-1 to TRBJ2-7; D is perhaps TRBD1 (5 bases). Trimming removed 2 bases at V and 3 bases at J, with 15 bases between. The CDR3 has 15 amino acids. Germline V gene sequence: CDR1 SGHRS, CDR2 YFSETQ. In DNA, the CDR3 is TGCGCCAGCAGCTTCAGTGCCAGGGCGGACTACGAGCAGTACTTC. It translates to CASSFSARADYEQYF.

This chain links TRBV5-4 with TRBJ2-7, with TRBD2 matching over 8 bases. The V segment lost 4 bases and the J segment 0 bases; nucleotides outside the gene matches: 9. The CDR3 totals 16 residues. CDR1 is SGHNT and CDR2 is YYREEE in the germline V gene (reference sequence). This CDR3 is CASSRGGTGSSYEQYF. The CDR3 coding sequence is TGTGCCAGCAGCCGGGGGGGAACGGGGAGCTCCTACGAGCAGTACTTC. Complete variable domain (other parts from reference TRBV5-4 and TRBJ2-7): ETGVTQSPTHLIKTRGQQVTLRCSSQSGHNTVSWYQQALGQGPQFIFQYYREEENGRGNFPPRFSGLQFPNYSSELNVNALELDDSALYLCASSRGGTGSSYEQYFGPGTRLTVT.

The chain carries TRBV11-2 and TRBJ2-7, with 9 bases identical to TRBD1. Germline V lookup: CDR1 SGHAT, CDR2 FQNNGV. V lost 5 bases and J lost 7; bases outside the gene matches: 12. The CDR3 runs to 15 residues. Here the CDR3 DNA reads TGTGCCAGCAGCGCTATAACAGGGGGCGCGGGGGAGCAGTACTTC. It encodes CASSAITGGAGEQYF.

This clone was recorded once. This chain joins TRBV6-4 and TRBJ1-1; no clear D gene. V shed 8 bases and J shed 1 base, with 14 bases lying between them. Germline loops: CDR1 MRHNA, CDR2 SNTAGT. CDR3 length equals 14 residues. The CDR3 DNA reads TGTGCCAGCTCTCCCTACGGTGGGAACACTGAAGCTTTCTTT. Its translation is CASSPYGGNTEAFF.

This clone was recorded only once. This chain uses TRBV9 with TRBJ2-3; D uncertain. Trimming stripped 0 bases from V and 0 bases from J, with 11 bases between. CDR3 length equals 16 residues. Germline V lookup: CDR1 SGDLS, CDR2 YYNGEE. The CDR3, as DNA: TGTGCCAGCAGCGTAGGGGCCATGTCTAGCACAGATACGCAGTATTTT. Protein: CASSVGAMSSTDTQYF.

The chain joins TRBV5-4 to TRBJ2-5; possible D gene TRBD2, 5 bases. The V end was cut by 5 bases, the J end by 5 bases, with 22 bases between. This CDR3 has 16 amino acids. Germline lookup yields CDR1 SGHNT and CDR2 YYREEE (reference sequence). CDR3 region: CASSASGGSAQETQYF. DNA for the CDR3: TGTGCCAGCAGTGCAAGCGGCGGTAGCGCCCAGGAGACCCAGTACTTC.